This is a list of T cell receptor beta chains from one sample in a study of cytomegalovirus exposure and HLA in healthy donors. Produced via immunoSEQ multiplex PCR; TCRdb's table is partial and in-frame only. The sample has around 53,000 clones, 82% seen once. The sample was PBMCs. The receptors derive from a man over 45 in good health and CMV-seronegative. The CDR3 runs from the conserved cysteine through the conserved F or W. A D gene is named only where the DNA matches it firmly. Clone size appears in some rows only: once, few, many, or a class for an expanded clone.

CASSLGRGGEAFF	TGTGCCAGCAGTTTAGGTAGGGGCGGAGAAGCTTTCTTT	TRBV27	TRBJ1-1	few	NA
CASSLLAGALNTGELFF	TGTGCCAGCAGTTTACTGGCGGGGGCCCTTAACACCGGGGAGCTGTTTTTT	TRBV28	TRBJ2-2	NA	NA
CASSQGNTGGEYEKLFF	TGCGCCAGCAGCCAGGGTAATACAGGGGGCGAATACGAAAAACTGTTTTTT	TRBV4-1	TRBJ1-4	once	TRBD1
CASSIDSSGGENEQFF	TGTGCCAGTAGTATAGACTCTAGCGGGGGGGAAAATGAGCAGTTCTTC	TRBV19	TRBJ2-1	NA	TRBD2
CASSRDPEGYGYTF	TGTGCCAGTAGCCGGGACCCGGAGGGCTATGGCTACACCTTC	TRBV19	TRBJ1-2	NA	NA
CASSRDSRTGELFF	TGTGCCAGCAGTCGGGACAGTAGAACCGGGGAGCTGTTTTTT	TRBV2	TRBJ2-2	NA	TRBD1
CASSLAQASTDTQYF	TGCGCCAGCAGCTTGGCCCAGGCTAGCACAGATACGCAGTATTTT	TRBV5-1	TRBJ2-3	NA	NA
CAISDDSYEQYF	TGTGCCATCAGTGATGACAGCTACGAGCAGTACTTC	TRBV10-3	TRBJ2-7	NA	NA
CATRDSYGYTF	TGTGCCACCCGGGATTCCTATGGCTACACCTTC	TRBV6-4	TRBJ1-2	NA	NA
CASRAESSTDTQYF	TGTGCCAGCCGAGCGGAGTCTAGCACAGATACGCAGTATTTT	TRBV5-4	TRBJ2-3	NA	NA
CASSQSFSGGPKNIQYF	TGCGCCAGCAGTCAATCTTTTAGCGGGGGGCCCAAAAACATTCAGTACTTC	TRBV23-1	TRBJ2-4	NA	TRBD2
CASSLAGTHRTDTQYF	TGCGCCAGCAGCTTGGCAGGGACACACCGCACAGATACGCAGTATTTT	TRBV5-1	TRBJ2-3	NA	NA
CASSAPRVRGPVQETQYF	TGTGCCAGCAGTGCCCCCCGGGTAAGGGGGCCCGTCCAAGAGACCCAGTACTTC	TRBV6-4	TRBJ2-5	NA	TRBD1
CASSQRGNTGELFF	TGTGCCAGTTCTCAGCGGGGGAACACCGGGGAGCTGTTTTTT	TRBV19	TRBJ2-2	NA	TRBD2
CASSDRGNTGELFF	TGTGCCAGCAGTGACAGGGGAAACACCGGGGAGCTGTTTTTT	TRBV6-6	TRBJ2-2	few	TRBD1
CASSKGQGAGNTIYF	TGTGCCAGCAGCAAGGGACAGGGAGCCGGAAACACCATATATTTT	TRBV5-6	TRBJ1-3	NA	TRBD1
CASSETGGGDEQYF	TGTGCCAGCAGCGAGACGGGGGGTGGAGACGAGCAGTACTTC	TRBV7-3	TRBJ2-7	NA	TRBD2
CASSKRRQSYGYTF	TGTGCCAGCAGCAAAAGGCGGCAGTCCTATGGCTACACCTTC	TRBV21-1	TRBJ1-2	NA	NA
CASGGDADYGYTF	TGTGCCAGCGGGGGGGACGCGGACTATGGCTACACCTTC	TRBV2	TRBJ1-2	NA	NA
CACGTAHSGNTIYF	TGTGCCTGCGGGACAGCCCACTCTGGAAACACCATATATTTT	TRBV30	TRBJ1-3	NA	TRBD1
CASSAGTRDSYEQYF	TGTGCCAGCAGCGCCGGGACTAGGGATTCCTACGAGCAGTACTTC	TRBV6-6	TRBJ2-7	NA	TRBD2
CASSFPDRARGYTF	TGTGCCAGCAGCTTCCCCGACAGGGCCCGTGGCTACACCTTC	TRBV5-6	TRBJ1-2	NA	TRBD1
CASSLAVASGGAMVDTQYF	TGCGCCAGCAGCTTGGCCGTCGCTAGCGGGGGGGCCATGGTAGATACGCAGTATTTT	TRBV5-1	TRBJ2-3	NA	TRBD2
CASSFPGHYEQYF	TGTGCCAGCAGTTTCCCAGGCCACTACGAGCAGTACTTC	TRBV27	TRBJ2-7	NA	NA
CASRGGQGAGSPLHF	TGTGCCAGCAGGGGAGGACAGGGGGCGGGTTCACCCCTCCACTTT	TRBV6-5	TRBJ1-6	NA	TRBD1
CASSQPRDRETGYTF	TGCGCCAGCAGCCAACCCCGGGACAGGGAGACTGGCTACACCTTC	TRBV4-1	TRBJ1-2	NA	TRBD1
CASSLHSGNTEAFF	TGCGCCAGCAGCCTTCACTCGGGGAACACTGAAGCTTTCTTT	TRBV4-1	TRBJ1-1	NA	NA
CASMEGGYNSPLHF	TGTGCCAGCATGGAGGGCGGCTATAATTCACCCCTCCACTTT	TRBV5-6	TRBJ1-6	NA	NA
CASSLGYQGNQPQHF	TGTGCCAGCAGCTTGGGGTATCAGGGCAATCAGCCCCAGCATTTT	TRBV5-6	TRBJ1-5	NA	NA
CASRSGNQPQHF	TGTGCCAGCAGATCGGGGAATCAGCCCCAGCATTTT	TRBV6-1	TRBJ1-5	NA	NA
CASSLTGGTGSYNEQFF	TGTGCCAGCAGCTTAACTGGCGGGACAGGGTCGTACAATGAGCAGTTCTTC	TRBV7-3	TRBJ2-1	few	TRBD1
CASSYPGRAGANVLTF	TGTGCCAGCAGCTACCCGGGCAGGGCTGGGGCCAACGTCCTGACTTTC	TRBV5-6	TRBJ2-6	NA	NA
CASSLSVNSPLHF	TGTGCCAGCAGTTTATCAGTTAATTCACCCCTCCACTTT	TRBV28	TRBJ1-6	few	NA
CAWRASGGRDTQYF	TGTGCCTGGAGGGCTAGCGGGGGCAGAGATACGCAGTATTTT	TRBV30	TRBJ2-3	NA	TRBD2
CASSARGTSSNQPQHF	TGTGCCAGCAGCGCCAGGGGCACCAGCTCTAATCAGCCCCAGCATTTT	TRBV7-8	TRBJ1-5	few	NA
CASSPPMDTQYF	TGCGCCAGCAGCCCCCCCATGGATACGCAGTATTTT	TRBV4-1	TRBJ2-3	NA	NA
CASSPKRVWIEYEQYF	TGTGCCAGCAGTCCCAAACGGGTGTGGATCGAGTACGAGCAGTACTTC	TRBV28	TRBJ2-7	few	NA
CAISDTGSEQYF	TGTGCCATCAGTGACACAGGGTCCGAGCAGTACTTC	TRBV10-3	TRBJ2-7	few	NA
CASSLMGRWGEKLFF	TGTGCCAGCAGCTTAATGGGGCGATGGGGTGAAAAACTGTTTTTT	TRBV7-2	TRBJ1-4	NA	NA
CASSYLFSGGAGNEQFF	TGCGCCAGCAGCTACCTTTTTAGCGGGGGGGCTGGGAATGAGCAGTTCTTC	TRBV5-1	TRBJ2-1	once	TRBD2
CASSFRRTSGGVGYEQYF	TGCGCCAGCAGCTTTCGAAGGACTAGCGGGGGGGTAGGTTACGAGCAGTACTTC	TRBV5-1	TRBJ2-7	NA	TRBD2
CASSPQGVRYQETQYF	TGTGCCAGCAGTCCACAGGGTGTCCGGTACCAAGAGACCCAGTACTTC	TRBV27	TRBJ2-5	NA	NA
CASSERIRDSPLHF	TGTGCCAGCAGCGAAAGAATCAGGGATTCACCCCTCCACTTT	TRBV7-2	TRBJ1-6	NA	NA
CASSSSVRDSPLHF	TGTGCCAGCAGTTCCTCGGTCAGGGATTCACCCCTCCACTTT	TRBV28	TRBJ1-6	NA	NA
CATQTGASSNQPQHF	TGTGCCACCCAGACAGGGGCCTCTAGCAATCAGCCCCAGCATTTT	TRBV15	TRBJ1-5	NA	TRBD1
CAWSATNPRRSKAFF	TGTGCCTGGAGCGCTACGAACCCTCGGAGGTCAAAAGCTTTCTTT	TRBV30	TRBJ1-1	NA	NA
CASSQAGTGRNTEAFF	TGCGCCAGCAGCCAAGCAGGGACAGGACGGAACACTGAAGCTTTCTTT	TRBV4-1	TRBJ1-1	NA	TRBD1
CASSESTAGYTF	TGTGCCAGCAGTGAATCCACAGCTGGCTACACCTTC	TRBV6-1	TRBJ1-2	NA	NA
CASSPRGRGGEQYF	TGTGCCAGCAGCCCCCGGGGCCGGGGGGGCGAGCAGTACTTC	TRBV9	TRBJ2-7	NA	TRBD2
CASSQNPSGLGADTQYF	TGTGCCAGCAGCCAAAATCCGTCAGGGCTTGGTGCAGATACGCAGTATTTT	TRBV7-9	TRBJ2-3	NA	NA
CASSPQVGTEAFF	TGTGCCAGCAGCCCCCAGGTGGGCACTGAAGCTTTCTTT	TRBV5-6	TRBJ1-1	NA	NA
CASSPRRTERNEQFF	TGTGCCAGCTCACCAAGGCGGACTGAGAGAAATGAGCAGTTCTTC	TRBV18	TRBJ2-1	NA	NA
CASSPGGYEQYF	TGTGCCAGCAGCCCCGGGGGGTACGAGCAGTACTTC	TRBV7-9	TRBJ2-7	NA	TRBD2
CASSQDPRLAGVDEQFF	TGTGCCAGCAGCCAAGATCCGCGGCTAGCGGGGGTCGATGAGCAGTTCTTC	TRBV14	TRBJ2-1	NA	TRBD2
CASTPGGGSYEQYF	TGTGCCAGCACCCCCGGGGGGGGCTCCTACGAGCAGTACTTC	TRBV7-9	TRBJ2-7	NA	TRBD2
CASSETRNNEKLFF	TGTGCCAGCAGTGAGACGCGGAATAATGAAAAACTGTTTTTT	TRBV6-1	TRBJ1-4	NA	NA
CASSLTGRTTLGYTF	TGTGCCAGCAGTTTGACAGGACGGACGACACTGGGCTACACCTTC	TRBV28	TRBJ1-2	NA	NA
CASSLTLSYEQYF	TGTGCCAGCAGCTTGACTCTATCCTACGAGCAGTACTTC	TRBV5-5	TRBJ2-7	NA	NA
CASSLPPTGNEQFF	TGTGCCAGCAGCTTGCCACCGACAGGGAATGAGCAGTTCTTC	TRBV5-4	TRBJ2-1	NA	TRBD1